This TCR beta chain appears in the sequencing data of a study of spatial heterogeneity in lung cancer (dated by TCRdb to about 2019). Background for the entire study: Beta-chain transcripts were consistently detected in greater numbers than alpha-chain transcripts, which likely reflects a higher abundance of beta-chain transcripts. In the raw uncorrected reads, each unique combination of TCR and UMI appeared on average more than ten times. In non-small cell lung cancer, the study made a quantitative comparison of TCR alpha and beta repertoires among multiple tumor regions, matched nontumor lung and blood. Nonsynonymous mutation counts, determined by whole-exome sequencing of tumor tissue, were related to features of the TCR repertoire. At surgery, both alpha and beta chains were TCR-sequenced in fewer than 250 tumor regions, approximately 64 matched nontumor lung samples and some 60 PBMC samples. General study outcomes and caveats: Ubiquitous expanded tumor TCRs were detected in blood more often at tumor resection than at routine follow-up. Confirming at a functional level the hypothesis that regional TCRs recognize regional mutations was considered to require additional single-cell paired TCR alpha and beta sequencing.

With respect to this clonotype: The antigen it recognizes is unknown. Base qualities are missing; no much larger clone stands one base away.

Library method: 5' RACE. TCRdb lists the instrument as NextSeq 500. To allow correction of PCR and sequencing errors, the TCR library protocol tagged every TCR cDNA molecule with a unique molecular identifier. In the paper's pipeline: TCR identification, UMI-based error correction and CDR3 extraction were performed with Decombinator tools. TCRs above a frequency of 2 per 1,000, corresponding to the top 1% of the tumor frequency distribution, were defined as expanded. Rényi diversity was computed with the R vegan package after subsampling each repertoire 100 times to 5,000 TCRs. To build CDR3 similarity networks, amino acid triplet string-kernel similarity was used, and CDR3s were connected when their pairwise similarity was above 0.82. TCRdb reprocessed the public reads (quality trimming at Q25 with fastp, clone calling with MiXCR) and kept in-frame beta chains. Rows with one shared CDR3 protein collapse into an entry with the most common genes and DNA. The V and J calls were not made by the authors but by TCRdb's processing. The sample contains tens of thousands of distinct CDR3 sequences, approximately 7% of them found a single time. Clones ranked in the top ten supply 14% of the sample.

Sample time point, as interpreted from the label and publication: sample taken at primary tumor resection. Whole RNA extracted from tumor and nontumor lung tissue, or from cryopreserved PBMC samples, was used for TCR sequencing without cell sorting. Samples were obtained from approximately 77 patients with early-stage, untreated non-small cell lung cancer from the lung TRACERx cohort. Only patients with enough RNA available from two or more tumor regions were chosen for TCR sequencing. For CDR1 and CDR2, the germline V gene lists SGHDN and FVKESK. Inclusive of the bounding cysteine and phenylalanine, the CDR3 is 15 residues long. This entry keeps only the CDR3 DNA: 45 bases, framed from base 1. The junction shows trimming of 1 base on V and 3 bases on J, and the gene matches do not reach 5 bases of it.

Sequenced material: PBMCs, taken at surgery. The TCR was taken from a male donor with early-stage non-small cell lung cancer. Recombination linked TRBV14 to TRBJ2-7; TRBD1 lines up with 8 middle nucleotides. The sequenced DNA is TGTGCCAGCAGCCAAGGATCACAGGGGGGCTACGAGCAGTACTTC. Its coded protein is CASSQGSQGGYEQYF.